This entry describes one TCR beta chain. This clonotype occurred many times. This receptor's antigen is unknown. Per-base quality was not reported, and no clone a single base away is much larger than it. The data belong to a study of regulatory T cells in long-lasting Graves disease (dated by TCRdb to the early 2020s). Study-level background: In the newly diagnosed Graves' disease group, patients had been taking antithyroid drugs for less than 3 months. Patients with persistent Graves' disease were compared with patients with newly diagnosed Graves' disease using TCR sequencing and RNA sequencing of peripheral blood. A total of around 35 samples were covered by TCR sequencing, comprising approximately 13 persistent and around 20 newly diagnosed Graves' disease patients. The study took place in China and was registered as a clinical trial.

The time point label of this sample denotes: newly diagnosed GD, antithyroid drugs for less than 3 months. For both TCR sequencing and RNA sequencing, RNA was extracted from PBMCs using TRIzol. The diagnosis of Graves' disease followed American Thyroid Association guidelines. Recruitment of patients was carried out at an endocrinology department in Xi'an, China. Each patient gave 7 to 9.5 milliliters of peripheral blood, collected in an EDTA anticoagulant tube. PBMCs were isolated by Ficoll Paque Plus density gradient separation without further T cell sorting. RNA quality was checked with an Agilent 2100 Bioanalyzer and agarose gel, and concentration with a NanoDrop 2000. For CDR1 and CDR2, the germline V gene lists MDHEN and SYDVKM. Germline trimming amounts to 6 bases on V and 4 bases on J, with 7 as the count of junction bases outside the gene matches. CDR3 length: 14 amino acids, cysteine to phenylalanine. This entry keeps only the CDR3 DNA: 42 bases, framed from base 1.

Points the paper makes about the study in general: Peripheral blood alone was examined, since thyroid tissue, which constituted the primary lesion, could not be accessed. Persistent disease showed preferential use of TRBV28, TRBJ1-2 and TRBJ2-5, whereas newly diagnosed disease favored TRBV20-1 and TRBJ2-1. More public clonotypes were shared among persistent patients (about 2,800) than among newly diagnosed patients (roughly 1,000). Sequencing and analysis were restricted to the TCR beta chain. The authors acknowledged the small sample size as a limitation that may reduce accuracy. Compared with newly diagnosed patients, persistent Graves' disease patients had lower TCR Shannon entropy and fewer highly expanded clones, which suggests clonal expansion.

Library generation was performed with multiplex PCR. The data were produced on an Illumina HiSeq 4000. To build TCR beta libraries, CDR3 regions were amplified by Arm-PCR using iRepertoire HTBI primers. Before sequencing, the PCR products underwent gel purification. Per the authors' processing: Gene usage analysis of CDR3 amino acid clonotypes relied on the roughly 60 TRBV and 14 TRBJ segments identified across samples. COPE and FqMerger were used to merge filtered high-quality paired reads into contigs. BLAST was used to align contigs to IMGT TRBV, TRBD and TRBJ reference genes, and CDR3 was defined according to IMGT. Highly expanded clones were defined as clonotypes with a frequency above 0.1%. Repertoire diversity was measured by Shannon entropy, and V-J evenness by the Gini coefficient. Public clonotypes were defined as clonotypes shared by more than one individual. Through fastp at Q25 and MiXCR, TCRdb rebuilt clones from the public reads, retaining in-frame beta chains. Rows are combined by CDR3 protein, so each entry shows the most common genes and DNA. These V and J calls rely on TCRdb rather than the paper's analysis. This sample lists approximately 560,000 distinct CDR3 sequences; roughly 16% were detected once. The top ten clones comprise around 11% of the sample.

These data also featured in a second study, about T cells in Graves' hyperthyroidism and ophthalmopathy. Reported in the second study: Stable Graves' hyperthyroidism was defined as no progression to ophthalmopathy during 18 months of follow-up. The hyperthyroidism patients were between 18 and 65 years old and newly diagnosed, with a disease duration of less than 2 months. The study excluded patients with uncontrolled infections, other autoimmune diseases, pregnancy or lactation. Diagnoses were based on clinical symptoms, serum thyroxine and TRAb, thyroid ultrasound and orbital computed tomography. A first-round RT-PCR of the TCR CDR3 used the HTBI primer set with the Qiagen OneStep RT-PCR kit. Blood samples also contained most of the expanded thyroid clonotypes (frequency above 0.001), which suggests that blood repertoires may reflect thyroid immune responses. A 13 V-J signature model separated ophthalmopathy from stable hyperthyroidism, with 87.88% sensitivity and just under 84% specificity in cross-validation and 80%/75% in testing. In validation, progression to ophthalmopathy was predicted by the model with roughly 71% sensitivity and approximately 78% specificity, a median of roughly six months before onset. To identify TCR V-J signatures that set the groups apart, the researchers used a discovery cohort of about a hundred patients, made up of roughly 45 with Graves' ophthalmopathy and about 59 with stable Graves' hyperthyroidism. An independent validation cohort of under 20 hyperthyroidism patients and some 15 patients who later progressed to ophthalmopathy tested prospective prediction of ophthalmopathy. For training and testing, the 100 or so patients in the discovery cohort were randomly divided in a 7:3 ratio. In several Graves' hyperthyroidism patients, the study also compared T-cell repertoires from thyroid tissue with T-cell repertoires from blood. After blood sampling, hyperthyroidism patients were treated with methimazole at a starting dose of 30 mg daily, and ophthalmopathy patients were treated with high-dose intravenous methylprednisolone. A second multiplex PCR round built the libraries, followed by size selection and purification. Sequencing of the libraries was done on an Illumina HiSeq2000 using paired-end 100 bp reads. SOAPnuke was used to process the raw data, with reads discarded if the reads contained adapters or uncalled bases, had a mean Phred below 15, or lacked an exact constant-primer or identifier match. COPE v1.2.5 was used to merge the high-quality paired reads, and each unique nucleotide sequence was defined as a clonotype. MiTCR v1.1 was used to align the clonotypes against IMGT TRBV, TRBD and TRBJ reference segments. Only V-J combinations with frequency above 0.0001, covering about 99% of repertoires, were analysed. The TCS score was defined as the ratio of F50 (clonal expansion) to E x V (chaos), calculated using BLOSUM62-based TCRdist between CDR3 peptides within each V-J. Welch's t-statistics and random forest reduced 500 to 650 V-J features to about 12, which were used in a naive Bayes classifier (R e1071). No statistical method was used to set the sample size in advance, and investigators knew the group allocation. The paper describes TCR Vbeta CDR3 sequencing of 140 or so peripheral blood samples, made up of some 42 ophthalmopathy patients, 70 to 80 hyperthyroidism patients and about 17 progressor patients.

In this chain, TRBV28 is recombined with TRBJ2-7; TRBD1 lines up with 9 middle nucleotides. Sample: peripheral blood mononuclear cells (PBMCs), taken at new diagnosis, from a patient treated with antithyroid drugs. This TCR came from a man aged 18 to 30 with Graves disease. Donor details come from another sample of the same person, matched by shared clones. The CDR3 corresponds to CASSLQGQGYEQYF. The DNA sequence is TGTGCCAGCAGCTTACAGGGACAGGGATACGAGCAGTACTTC.